This TCR beta chain stems from a study of blood T cell repertoires in COVID-19. The germline V gene has CDR1 SGHRS and CDR2 YFSETQ. The CDR3 spans 15 residues. V lost 4 bases, J lost 1 base, and 3 bases stayed unmatched. Method: immunoSEQ multiplex PCR; TCRdb's copy keeps in-frame clones and lacks some. This sample yields 120,000 to 150,000 clones, of which approximately 81% are seen a single time; about 40% belongs to the top ten. The sequenced sample was peripheral blood. The chain couples TRBV5-1 to TRBJ2-2, with 8 positions matching TRBD2. The receptor was isolated from a human donor in a cohort sampled during active COVID-19. The CDR3 sequence is CASSPSGGNTGELFF. CDR3 DNA sequence: TGCGCCAGCAGCCCCAGCGGGGGGAACACCGGGGAGCTGTTTTTT. Using reference TRBV5-1 and TRBJ2-2 for the parts outside the CDR3, the full variable domain is KAGVTQTPRYLIKTRGQQVTLSCSPISGHRSVSWYQQTPGQGLQFLFEYFSETQRNKGNFPGRFSGRQFSNSRSEMNVSTLELGDSALYLCASSPSGGNTGELFFGEGSRLTVL.